These T cell receptor beta chains were read from a single sample in a study of T cells after posttransplantation cyclophosphamide. Only in-frame clones appear in the TCRdb table, and some are missing; sequencing was by immunoSEQ multiplex PCR. This sample has approximately 39,000 clones, each found more than once. The sequenced material came from PBMCs. Receptors were obtained from a girl aged 5-17 years in good health, CMV-negative, and a related stem cell transplant donor. The CDR3 runs from the conserved cysteine through the conserved F or W. Fields, in order: clone size, J gene, V gene, D gene, CDR3 protein, CDR3 DNA. D genes are given only for firm matches. Size is stated for part of the rows, as once, few or many counts, or as a class when the clone is expanded.

many	TRBJ1-1	TRBV5-1	NA	CASSPTGGIKVNTEAFF	TGCGCCAGCAGCCCGACGGGGGGCATAAAGGTGAACACTGAAGCTTTCTTT
few	TRBJ1-1	TRBV4-2	NA	CASSFTGSEAFF	TGTGCCAGCAGCTTTACAGGGAGTGAAGCTTTCTTT
few	TRBJ2-2	TRBV2	TRBD2	CASSIRSGGVSGELFF	TGTGCCAGCAGTATCCGTAGCGGGGGGGTATCCGGGGAGCTGTTTTTT
few	TRBJ2-6	TRBV30	NA	CASPPRRSSGANVLTF	TGTGCCTCCCCCCCTCGACGGAGCTCTGGGGCCAACGTCCTGACTTTC
many	TRBJ2-7	TRBV4-3	TRBD1	CASSLQGGRSEQYF	TGCGCCAGCAGCCTACAGGGGGGTAGGTCTGAGCAGTACTTC
NA	TRBJ2-5	TRBV4-1	TRBD1	CASSGTGGAQETQYF	TGCGCCAGCAGCGGCACAGGGGGAGCTCAAGAGACCCAGTACTTC
many	TRBJ2-2	TRBV6-4	NA	CASSLTGTNTGELFF	TGTGCCAGCAGTTTGACGGGTACGAACACCGGGGAGCTGTTTTTT
few	TRBJ1-5	TRBV28	NA	CASSLWEGGNQPQHF	TGTGCCAGCAGTCTTTGGGAGGGAGGCAATCAGCCCCAGCATTTT
few	TRBJ2-7	TRBV2	TRBD1	CASTGTGYEQYF	TGTGCCAGCACCGGGACAGGGTACGAGCAGTACTTC
few	TRBJ1-1	TRBV29-1	NA	CSVEDPGLRTEAFF	TGCAGCGTTGAAGATCCAGGGCTTCGGACTGAAGCTTTCTTT
many	TRBJ1-5	TRBV7-8	TRBD1	CASSLGTGSNQPQHF	TGTGCCAGCAGCTTAGGGACAGGTAGCAATCAGCCCCAGCATTTT
NA	TRBJ1-2	TRBV30	NA	CACISRGVAYGYTF	TGTGCCTGCATATCCAGGGGAGTGGCCTATGGCTACACCTTC
NA	TRBJ2-1	TRBV4-1	NA	CASSLQGYNEQFF	TGCGCCAGCAGCTTACAGGGTTACAATGAGCAGTTCTTC
many	TRBJ2-1	TRBV5-5	NA	CASSSGLSSYNEQFF	TGTGCCAGCAGCTCCGGACTCAGCTCCTACAATGAGCAGTTCTTC